A single T cell receptor (beta chain) is shown here with its context. Germline CDR1 SGHAT, CDR2 FQDESV (reference sequence). Trimming left V 5 bases short and J 7 bases short, with 18 bases between. The length of the CDR3 is 15 residues. A single record per CDR3 protein comes from TCRdb applying MiXCR to the 5' RACE reads. Of some 81,000 distinct CDR3 sequences detected, approximately 9.1% appear once; the ten largest clones hold 4.8%. This sample is drawn from a study of early T cells in non-severe SARS-CoV-2 infection. Material for sequencing was whole blood. J is TRBJ2-4 and V is TRBV11-1; D is perhaps TRBD2 (6 bases). This TCR was recovered from an adult who was a healthcare worker with PCR-confirmed SARS-CoV-2 infection or an uninfected control (not recorded which). Here the CDR3 DNA reads TGTGCCAGCAGCACTATGACTAGTTTAACGAACATTCAGTACTTC. It encodes CASSTMTSLTNIQYF. The full variable domain, its missing parts supplied by reference TRBV11-1 and TRBJ2-4, is EAEVAQSPRYKITEKSQAVAFWCDPISGHATLYWYRQILGQGPELLVQFQDESVVDDSQLPKDRFSAERLKGVDSTLKIQPAELGDSAMYLCASSTMTSLTNIQYFGAGTRLSVL.